This T cell receptor (beta chain) was recovered during a study of OX40 agonist ivuxolimab in advanced cancers. Points from the study as a whole: On average, CD8+ T cells had more expanded clones than CD4+. Part of the nonresponder group also had normalized T-cell clonal expansion that was low.

Sequenced by immunoSEQ multiplex PCR; TCRdb stores in-frame clones only, minus some. The sample has some 64,000 clones, approximately 93% seen once. For this clone: Its antigen is unidentified.

The CDR3 extends over 14 amino acids. The V and J ends lost 1 base and 3 bases respectively, with 4 bases between them. Germline CDR1 and CDR2: MGHDK and SYGVNS. Material: CD4+ or CD8+ T cells sorted from blood, obtained in a trial of the OX40 agonist ivuxolimab. The genes are TRBV25-1 and TRBJ1-6; D is undetermined. This receptor was taken from an adult with an advanced solid tumor such as melanoma, head and neck, liver or kidney cancer. CDR3 sequence: CASSEFDYNSPLHF. CDR3 DNA: TGTGCCAGCAGTGAATTCGACTATAATTCACCCCTCCACTTT.